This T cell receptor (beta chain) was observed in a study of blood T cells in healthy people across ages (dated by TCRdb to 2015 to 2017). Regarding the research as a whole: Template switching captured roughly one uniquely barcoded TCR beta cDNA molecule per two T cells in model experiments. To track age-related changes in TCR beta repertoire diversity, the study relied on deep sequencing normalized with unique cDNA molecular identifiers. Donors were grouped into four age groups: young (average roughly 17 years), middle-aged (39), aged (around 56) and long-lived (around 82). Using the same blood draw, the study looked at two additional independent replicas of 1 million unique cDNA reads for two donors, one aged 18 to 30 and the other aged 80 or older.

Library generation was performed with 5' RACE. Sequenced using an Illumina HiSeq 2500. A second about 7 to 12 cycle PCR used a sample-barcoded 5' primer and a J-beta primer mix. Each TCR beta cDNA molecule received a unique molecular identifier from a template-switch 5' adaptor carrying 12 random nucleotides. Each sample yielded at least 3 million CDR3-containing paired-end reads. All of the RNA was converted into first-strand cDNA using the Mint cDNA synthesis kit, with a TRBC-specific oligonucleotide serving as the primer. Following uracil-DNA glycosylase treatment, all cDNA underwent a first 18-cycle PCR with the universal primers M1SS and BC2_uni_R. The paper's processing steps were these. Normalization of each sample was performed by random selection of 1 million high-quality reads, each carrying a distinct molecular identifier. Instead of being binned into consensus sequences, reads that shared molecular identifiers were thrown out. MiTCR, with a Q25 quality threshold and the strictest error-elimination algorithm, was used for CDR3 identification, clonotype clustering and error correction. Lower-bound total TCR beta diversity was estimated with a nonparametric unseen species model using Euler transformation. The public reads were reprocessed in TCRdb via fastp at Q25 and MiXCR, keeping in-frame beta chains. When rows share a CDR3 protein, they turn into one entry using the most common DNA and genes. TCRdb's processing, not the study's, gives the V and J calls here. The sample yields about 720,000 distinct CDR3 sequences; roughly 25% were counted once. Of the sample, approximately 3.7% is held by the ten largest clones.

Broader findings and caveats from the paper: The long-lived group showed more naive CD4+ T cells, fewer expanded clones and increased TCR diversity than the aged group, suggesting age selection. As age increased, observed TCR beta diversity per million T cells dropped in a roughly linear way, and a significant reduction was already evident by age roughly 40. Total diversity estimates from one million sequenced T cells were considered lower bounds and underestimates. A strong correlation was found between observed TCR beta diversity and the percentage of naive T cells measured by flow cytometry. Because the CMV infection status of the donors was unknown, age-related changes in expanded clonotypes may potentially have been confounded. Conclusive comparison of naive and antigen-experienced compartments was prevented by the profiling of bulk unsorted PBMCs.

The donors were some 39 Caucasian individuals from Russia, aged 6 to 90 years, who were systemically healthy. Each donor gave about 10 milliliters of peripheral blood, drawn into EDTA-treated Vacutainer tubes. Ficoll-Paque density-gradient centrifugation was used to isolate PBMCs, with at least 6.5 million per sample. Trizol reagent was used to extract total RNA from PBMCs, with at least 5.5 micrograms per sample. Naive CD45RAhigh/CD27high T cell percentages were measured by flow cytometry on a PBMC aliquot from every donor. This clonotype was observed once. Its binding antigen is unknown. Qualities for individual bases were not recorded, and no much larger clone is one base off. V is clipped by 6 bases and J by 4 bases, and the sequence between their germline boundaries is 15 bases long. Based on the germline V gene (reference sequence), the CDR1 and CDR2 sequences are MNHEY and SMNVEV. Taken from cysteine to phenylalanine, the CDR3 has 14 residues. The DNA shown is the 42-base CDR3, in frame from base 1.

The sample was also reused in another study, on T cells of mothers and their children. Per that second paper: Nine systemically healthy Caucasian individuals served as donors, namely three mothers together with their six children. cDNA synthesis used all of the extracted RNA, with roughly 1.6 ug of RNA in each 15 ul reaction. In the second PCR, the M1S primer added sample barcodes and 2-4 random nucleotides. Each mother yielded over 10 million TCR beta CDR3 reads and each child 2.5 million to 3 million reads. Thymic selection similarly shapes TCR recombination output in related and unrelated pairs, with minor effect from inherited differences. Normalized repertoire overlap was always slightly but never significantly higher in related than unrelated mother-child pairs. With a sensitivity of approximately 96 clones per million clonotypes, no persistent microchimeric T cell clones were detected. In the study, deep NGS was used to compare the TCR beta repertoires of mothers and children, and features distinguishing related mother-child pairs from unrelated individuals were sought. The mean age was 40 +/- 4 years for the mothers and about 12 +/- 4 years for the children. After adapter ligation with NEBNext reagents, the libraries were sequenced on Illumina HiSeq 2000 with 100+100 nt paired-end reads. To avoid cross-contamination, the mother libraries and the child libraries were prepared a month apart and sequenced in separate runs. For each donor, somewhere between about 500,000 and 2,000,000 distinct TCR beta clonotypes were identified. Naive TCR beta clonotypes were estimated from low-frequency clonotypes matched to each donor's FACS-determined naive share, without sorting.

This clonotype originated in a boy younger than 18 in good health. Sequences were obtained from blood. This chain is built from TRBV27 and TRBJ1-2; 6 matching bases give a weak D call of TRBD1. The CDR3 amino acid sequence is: CASRPIGGLYGYTF. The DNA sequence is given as TGTGCCAGCAGACCGATCGGGGGCCTCTATGGCTACACCTTC.